The present entry profiles one T cell receptor beta chain with its context. As yet, its antigen is unknown. This entry is derived from a study of T cells expressing NK-cell markers. Study at large: Source material for TCR beta repertoires consisted of sorted CD3+CD56+NKG2C+, CD3+CD56+NKG2C- and CD3+CD56-NKG2C+ T cells. The study sequenced eight donors, seven HCMV-seropositive and one seronegative. Findings of the study overall: Four of the donors also had these clonotypes leading their CD3+CD56-NKG2C+ fraction. The study left the HCMV specificity of expanded NKG2C+ T cell clones unresolved.

Reprocessing the 5' RACE reads, TCRdb reports a single entry for every CDR3 protein and omits DNA. Here the sample table reports about 450,000 distinct CDR3 sequences. The CDR3 sequence is 14 residues long. This chain connects TRBV12-3 or TRBV12-4 to TRBJ2-5; TCRdb reports TRBD1, a call that lacks DNA to check it against. Sequencing input: blood T cells: a sorted CD56 or NKG2C T cell subset, CD4+ or CD8+ T cells, or bulk PBMC T cells (not recorded which). The sequence was obtained from a woman between 18 and 70 years old in good health. CDR3 loop: CASSSPKGVETQYF.